This T cell receptor beta chain was documented in a study of blood T cell repertoires in COVID-19. About the research overall: The United States, Italy and Spain provided the acute and convalescent COVID-19 samples. The analysed material was cDNA or gDNA that came from T cells, B-cell-depleted T cells, or PBMCs.

The CDR3 loop spans 12 amino acids. The germline CDR1 and CDR2 sequences are LNHDA and SQIVND (reference sequence). V was clipped by 8 bases and J by 0 bases, with 7 bases between them. Profiled with immunoSEQ multiplex PCR; TCRdb holds only in-frame clones, not every one. The sample includes about 180,000 clones, about 87% of them seen just once. The sequencing input was peripheral blood. This chain uses TRBV19 with TRBJ1-2; D is undetermined. The source of this sequence is a woman in her 70s with COVID-19, enrolled during active disease. CDR3 nucleotides: TGTGCCAGTCTAATGCCTAACTATGGCTACACCTTC. Its protein product is CASLMPNYGYTF.